Below, 24 T cell receptor beta chains from the same sample are listed, as sequenced in a study of CD8 T cells in ankylosing spondylitis (dated by TCRdb to about 2017). Library generation was performed with 5' RACE. For sequencing, an Illumina HiSeq 2500 was employed. The public reads were reanalyzed by TCRdb: fastp trimming at Q25, MiXCR alignment, in-frame beta chains only. Each entry merges the rows of one CDR3 protein and shows their most common DNA and genes. This sample comprises roughly 240,000 distinct CDR3 sequences, approximately 30% of them detected only once. Approximately 4% of the sample is taken by the ten largest. Material: blood, either unsorted or a sorted T cell fraction (not recorded which). The receptors stem from a male donor with ankylosing spondylitis or in good health (not recorded which).

The CDR3 spells CASSQGAQGRAGSPLHF. CDR3 bases: TGCGCCAGCAGCCAAGGGGCACAGGGTAGGGCGGGATCACCCCTCCACTTT. The chain couples TRBV4-1 to TRBJ1-6; TRBD1 is a possible D gene (6 bases). The CDR3 has 17 amino acids. Trimming cost V 1 base and J 10 bases, with 20 bases left between them. Germline V gives CDR1 MGHRA, CDR2 YSYEKL.

The chain combines TRBV3-1 with TRBJ1-6, with unresolved D. There are 13 residues in the CDR3. With 1 base removed from V and 11 bases from J, the gap between germline ends came to 9 bases. Germline V gene lookup returns CDR1 LGHDT and CDR2 YNNKEL (reference sequence). The CDR3 DNA reads as TGTGCCAGCAGCCAAGTAGTGGGTGCACCCCTCCACTTT. Translation: CASSQVVGAPLHF.

V is TRBV28 and J is TRBJ2-1; D uncertain. Between the trimmed V and J ends, which lost 7 bases and 7 bases, there was a span of 14 bases. This CDR3 contains 13 residues. CDR1 is MDHEN, CDR2 SYDVKM, per germline. Written as DNA, the CDR3 is TGTGCCAGCACCAAAGGGCTAGTAAATGAGCAGTTCTTC. This gives the protein CASTKGLVNEQFF.

This clonotype was picked up a small number of times. The J gene is TRBJ2-1, the V gene TRBV27; perhaps TRBD1 as D (6 bases). The CDR3 covers 14 residues. V was pared by 3 bases and J by 3 bases, with 9 bases between. The germline CDR1 and CDR2 sequences are MNHEY and SMNVEV (reference sequence). This CDR3 reads CASSFYRDYNEQFF. CDR3 sequence (DNA): TGTGCCAGCAGTTTTTACAGGGACTACAATGAGCAGTTCTTC.

There are a few counts of this clonotype. The genes are TRBV5-5 and TRBJ2-7, with a tentative D call TRBD1 (6 bases). The germline V gene encodes CDR1 SGHKS and CDR2 YYEKEE (reference sequence). Trimming shortened V by 0 bases and J by 9 bases, and 16 bases separated the two germline ends. The CDR3 consists of 14 residues. The CDR3, as DNA: TGTGCCAGCAGCTTGGCGGACAGCCCCCGTGGGCAGTACTTC. This codes for CASSLADSPRGQYF.

The rearrangement links TRBV20-1 to TRBJ2-1; D could derive from TRBD1 or TRBD2 (5 bases each). The CDR3 loop spans 14 amino acids. The germline gives CDR1 DFQATT, CDR2 SNEGSKA (reference sequence). The V end was cut by 0 bases, the J end by 9 bases, with 15 bases between. CDR3 coding DNA: TGCAGTGCTAGAGATTGGGACCTCGCCGGTGAGCAGTTCTTC. Amino acid sequence: CSARDWDLAGEQFF.

The chain recombines TRBV6-4 with TRBJ2-3, with D possibly TRBD2 on 7 matching bases. Germline V gene lookup returns CDR1 MRHNA and CDR2 SNTAGT. Trimming left V 0 bases short and J 1 base short, with 14 bases between. CDR3 size: 17 residues. CDR3 loop: CASSDSSRGAGTDTQYF. The CDR3 DNA follows: TGTGCCAGCAGTGACTCGAGCCGGGGGGCCGGCACAGATACGCAGTATTTT.

The chain carries TRBV7-8 and TRBJ1-2; TRBD1 matches at 7 bases. Germline CDR1 reads SGHVS; CDR2 reads FQNEAQ. This CDR3 is 13 amino acids long. V lost 4 bases to trimming and J lost 7 bases; unmatched junction nucleotides: 6. CDR3 loop: CASSYGYRGGYTF. In nucleotides, the CDR3 is TGTGCCAGCAGCTACGGATACAGGGGTGGCTACACCTTC. Variable domain in full (rest from reference TRBV7-8 and TRBJ1-2): GAGVSQSPRYKVAKRGQDVALRCDPISGHVSLFWYQQALGQGPEFLTYFQNEAQLDKSGLPSDRFFAERPEGSVSTLKIQRTQQEDSAVYLCASSYGYRGGYTFGSGTRLTVV.

This clonotype came up a few times. The chain has TRBV29-1 and TRBJ2-3; D is undetermined. The CDR3 totals 13 residues. V gave up 2 bases and J gave up 5 bases, with 11 bases separating them. CDR1 is SQVTM and CDR2 is ANQGSEA in the germline V gene. The CDR3: CSVEFRLQDTQYF. The CDR3 DNA reads TGCAGCGTTGAATTCCGACTCCAAGATACGCAGTATTTT.

This clonotype was seen more than once but under ten times. The chain employs TRBV20-1 and TRBJ1-2; D ambiguous. The CDR3 is 15 amino acids. With 1 base removed from V and 1 base from J, the gap between germline ends came to 13 bases. Germline values: CDR1 DFQATT, CDR2 SNEGSKA (reference sequence). The CDR3 nucleotides are TGCAGTGCTAGAGGCAGATCGGCCAGTAACTATGGCTACACCTTC. Translation: CSARGRSASNYGYTF.

The chain carries TRBV7-8 and TRBJ1-5; TRBD1 is a possible D gene (5 bases). The CDR3 has 15 residues. Trimming pared 5 bases from V and 5 bases from J, leaving 16 bases between. Per germline, CDR1 SGHVS and CDR2 FQNEAQ. The CDR3 is CASSTGWGGDQPQHF. CDR3 nucleotides: TGTGCCAGCAGCACTGGGTGGGGAGGGGATCAGCCCCAGCATTTT. Using reference TRBV7-8 and TRBJ1-5 for the parts outside the CDR3, the full variable domain is GAGVSQSPRYKVAKRGQDVALRCDPISGHVSLFWYQQALGQGPEFLTYFQNEAQLDKSGLPSDRFFAERPEGSVSTLKIQRTQQEDSAVYLCASSTGWGGDQPQHFGDGTRLSIL.

This clonotype was observed a handful of times. The chain carries TRBV29-1 and TRBJ2-7; the D gene could be TRBD1 or TRBD2 (5 bases each). This CDR3 is built from 13 residues. Trimming removed 6 bases at V and 3 bases at J, with 15 bases between. Germline loops: CDR1 SQVTM, CDR2 ANQGSEA. The CDR3 DNA follows: TGCAGCGTGGCCGGGGCTGACGACTACGAGCAGTACTTC. Its translation is CSVAGADDYEQYF.

V and J are TRBV12-3 or TRBV12-4 and TRBJ2-7, with D uncertain. The CDR3 length is 14 residues. Trimming stripped 2 bases from V and 3 bases from J, with 11 bases between. CDR3 region: CASSLNLSGYEQYF. In DNA, the CDR3 is TGTGCCAGCAGTTTAAATCTCTCGGGCTACGAGCAGTACTTC.

This clonotype was recorded a few times. This chain links TRBV30 with TRBJ2-2; perhaps D is TRBD1 or TRBD2 (5 bases each). This CDR3 is 16 amino acids long. Germline V gives CDR1 GTSNPN, CDR2 SVGIG (reference sequence). Trimming stripped 0 bases from V and 5 bases from J, with 16 bases between. CDR3 DNA: TGTGCCTGGAGTGTACCCGGGGCTACACAAACCGGGGAGCTGTTTTTT. Amino acids: CAWSVPGATQTGELFF.

This clonotype was recorded a few times. The chain uses TRBV12-3 or TRBV12-4 and TRBJ2-7; 11 bases line up with TRBD2. CDR3 length: 14 residues. Trimming at V came to 8 bases and at J to 0 bases, leaving 3 bases not matched to a gene. The CDR3 DNA reads TGTGCCAGCGCAACTAGCGGGGGCTCCTACGAGCAGTACTTC. The encoded protein is CASATSGGSYEQYF.

This clonotype has more than one count but fewer than ten. The chain couples TRBV18 to TRBJ2-7; D unresolved. CDR3 length equals 13 residues. In germline, CDR1 is KGHSH, CDR2 LQKENI. Trimming stripped 3 bases from V and 6 bases from J, with 12 bases between. The CDR3 nucleotides read TGTGCCAGCTCACCCTCAGTCGATAGCGAGCAGTACTTC. Translation: CASSPSVDSEQYF.

The gene calls are TRBV20-1 and TRBJ2-1; 12 positions agree with TRBD2. From germline, CDR1 is DFQATT and CDR2 SNEGSKA (reference sequence). The CDR3 totals 16 residues. V shed 0 bases, J shed 7 bases, and the junction held 7 bases outside the gene matches. The CDR3 DNA sequence: TGCAGTGCTAGAGATAGCGCTAGCGGGGGGGCAAATGAGCAGTTCTTC. Encoded protein: CSARDSASGGANEQFF.

This clonotype was seen a handful of times. The chain employs TRBV12-3 or TRBV12-4 and TRBJ1-1; 8 bases line up with TRBD1. V trimming: 3 bases; J trimming: 1 base; junction bases outside the gene matches: 1. This CDR3 has 14 amino acids. The CDR3 loop is CASSFQGANTEAFF. CDR3 nucleotides: TGTGCCAGCAGTTTTCAGGGGGCGAACACTGAAGCTTTCTTT.

The V call is TRBV6-5, the J call TRBJ2-1; D may match TRBD1 or TRBD2 (5 bases each). The CDR3 contains 15 residues. Per the germline V gene, CDR1 is MNHEY and CDR2 is SVGAGI. Trimming took off 0 bases at V and 6 bases at J, with 12 bases between the two ends. DNA of the CDR3: TGTGCCAGCAGTTACTCAGGGGTTGGGGGCAATGAGCAGTTCTTC. It specifies CASSYSGVGGNEQFF.

In its sample, this clonotype was seen a few times. V and J are TRBV15 and TRBJ2-5; D gene ambiguous. From germline, CDR1 is LNHNV and CDR2 YYDKDF (reference sequence). CDR3 length: 12 residues. The V and J ends lost 0 bases and 7 bases respectively, with 6 bases between them. The CDR3 DNA sequence: TGTGCCACCAGCAGAGAATTGGCGACCCAGTACTTC. The encoded protein is CATSRELATQYF. The full variable domain, completed using reference TRBV15 and TRBJ2-5, is DAMVIQNPRYQVTQFGKPVTLSCSQTLNHNVMYWYQQKSSQAPKLLFHYYDKDFNNEADTPDNFQSRRPNTSFCFLDIRSPGLGDTAMYLCATSRELATQYFGPGTRLLVL.

Many counts were recorded for this clonotype. The chain carries TRBV6-1 and TRBJ2-3; D uncertain. Germline CDR1 is MNHNS and CDR2 is SASEGT. The V gene lost 7 bases and the J gene lost 2 bases, with 10 bases spanning the gap. This CDR3 spans 13 amino acids. CDR3 DNA sequence: TGTGCCAGCATGCCGGTCGACACAGATACGCAGTATTTT. Protein sequence: CASMPVDTDTQYF.

The J gene is TRBJ2-7, the V gene TRBV7-2; perhaps D is TRBD1 or TRBD2 (5 bases each). Germline lookup yields CDR1 SGHTA and CDR2 FQGNSA. Trimming pared 5 bases from V and 5 bases from J, leaving 16 bases between. The CDR3 length is 14 residues. CDR3 sequence (DNA): TGTGCCAGCAGCCTCAGCAGGGAGTACGACGAGCAGTACTTC. It codes for CASSLSREYDEQYF.

The chain carries TRBV5-1 and TRBJ1-1, with D unresolved. Germline CDR1 and CDR2: SGHRS and YFSETQ. V lost 0 bases to trimming and J lost 1 base, with 16 bases between them. The CDR3 contains 17 residues. CDR3 sequence reads: CASSLDLFGRTNTEAFF. DNA for the CDR3: TGCGCCAGCAGCTTGGATCTTTTTGGGCGAACGAACACTGAAGCTTTCTTT.

The chain carries TRBV20-1 and TRBJ1-1, with no clear D. The CDR3 covers 13 residues. Per germline, CDR1 DFQATT and CDR2 SNEGSKA (reference sequence). Trimming pared 5 bases from V and 3 bases from J, leaving 13 bases between. The CDR3 sequence: CSARPDKYTEAFF. CDR3 nucleotides: TGCAGTGCTCGGCCCGACAAATACACTGAAGCTTTCTTT.